A selection of T cell receptor beta chains follows, all from one sample in a study of shared clonotypes between healthy human individuals. The protocol was immunoSEQ multiplex PCR, while the TCRdb copy is restricted to in-frame clones and leaves out a portion. The data show about 710,000 clones, around 70% seen once. The sequencing input was memory CD4+ T cells sorted from blood. These receptors originate from a woman in her twenties or thirties in good health. Each CDR3 is given with its conserved first and last residue. A D gene is named only where the DNA matches it firmly. Rows give clone size only sometimes, using once, few, many, or a class for an expanded clone.

CDR3 protein,CDR3 DNA,D gene,clone size,J gene,V gene
CASIQGGNYGYTF,TGTGCCAGCATCCAGGGGGGGAACTATGGCTACACCTTC,TRBD1,few,TRBJ1-2,TRBV6-6
CASIGQGGNEQYF,TGTGCCAGCATTGGACAGGGAGGAAACGAGCAGTACTTC,TRBD1,NA,TRBJ2-7,TRBV28
CASSTGTENYGYTF,TGTGCCAGTAGTACGGGGACGGAGAACTATGGCTACACCTTC,NA,NA,TRBJ1-2,TRBV19
CAISETQGLTNTEAFF,TGTGCCATCAGTGAGACACAGGGGTTGACGAACACTGAAGCTTTCTTT,TRBD1,NA,TRBJ1-1,TRBV10-3
CASSLTGRREQYF,TGTGCCAGCAGCCTAACCGGGCGGCGGGAGCAGTACTTC,NA,few,TRBJ2-7,TRBV14
CAISTEPRSSNQPQHF,TGTGCCATCTCAACAGAACCTAGATCTAGCAATCAGCCCCAGCATTTT,NA,NA,TRBJ1-5,TRBV10-3
CASSWGNSYNEQFF,TGCGCCAGCAGCTGGGGCAACTCCTACAATGAGCAGTTCTTC,NA,few,TRBJ2-1,TRBV5-1
CAWRVGSGANVLTF,TGTGCCTGGAGGGTTGGGTCGGGGGCCAACGTCCTGACTTTC,NA,NA,TRBJ2-6,TRBV30
CASSLNSETDTQYF,TGCGCCAGCAGCTTGAATAGCGAGACGGATACGCAGTATTTT,NA,many,TRBJ2-3,TRBV5-1
CASSLVSPGELFF,TGTGCCAGCAGTTTGGTCAGCCCCGGGGAGCTGTTTTTT,NA,NA,TRBJ2-2,TRBV28
CASARLAGVYEQFF,TGTGCCAGCGCGAGACTAGCGGGAGTTTATGAGCAGTTCTTC,TRBD2,NA,TRBJ2-1,TRBV28
CASSSGQGTYEQYF,TGCGCCAGCAGCAGTGGACAGGGGACCTACGAGCAGTACTTC,TRBD1,NA,TRBJ2-7,TRBV5-1
CASKYRSSGNTGELFF,TGTGCCAGCAAATATAGGAGTAGCGGAAACACCGGGGAGCTGTTTTTT,NA,NA,TRBJ2-2,TRBV7-2
CASRTISGLTYEQYF,TGTGCCAGCAGGACAATCTCGGGACTGACCTACGAGCAGTACTTC,NA,NA,TRBJ2-7,TRBV27
CASSIGLAGGSWSTDTQYF,TGTGCCAGCAGCATCGGACTAGCGGGAGGGAGTTGGAGCACAGATACGCAGTATTTT,TRBD2,NA,TRBJ2-3,TRBV9
CASRRGLRDTDTQYF,TGTGCCAGCAGACGGGGCCTGCGTGACACAGATACGCAGTATTTT,NA,few,TRBJ2-3,TRBV5-5
CASSLGGRGAHNEQFF,TGTGCCAGCAGCTTAGGCGGGAGGGGCGCCCACAATGAGCAGTTCTTC,TRBD2,few,TRBJ2-1,TRBV11-3
CASSQFAGTGGAFGNTIYF,TGTGCCAGCAGCCAATTCGCGGGGACAGGGGGCGCATTCGGAAACACCATATATTTT,TRBD1,NA,TRBJ1-3,TRBV16
CASSLPGARETQYF,TGTGCCAGCTCACTTCCGGGGGCCCGGGAGACCCAGTACTTC,NA,NA,TRBJ2-5,TRBV18
CASSSLTGGVDTQYF,TGTGCCAGTAGTTCCTTGACGGGAGGGGTGGATACGCAGTATTTT,TRBD2,NA,TRBJ2-3,TRBV19
CASTGPVSGNTIYF,TGTGCCAGCACCGGTCCAGTCTCTGGAAACACCATATATTTT,NA,NA,TRBJ1-3,TRBV27
CASSLGPSGRGGYEQYF,TGTGCCAGCAGTCTGGGACCGAGCGGGAGGGGAGGGTACGAGCAGTACTTC,TRBD2,NA,TRBJ2-7,TRBV28
CASSFQSGRKNEQYF,TGCGCCAGCAGCTTTCAAAGCGGGAGAAAAAACGAGCAGTACTTC,TRBD2,NA,TRBJ2-7,TRBV5-1
CASAPFYQFNEKLFF,TGTGCCAGCGCGCCCTTCTACCAGTTTAATGAAAAACTGTTTTTT,NA,NA,TRBJ1-4,TRBV18
CASSWTSGSGTGELFF,TGTGCCAGCAGTTGGACTAGCGGGAGTGGTACCGGGGAGCTGTTTTTT,TRBD2,NA,TRBJ2-2,TRBV6-5
CASSYTGQGGYTF,TGTGCCAGCAGTTACACCGGACAGGGAGGCTACACCTTC,TRBD1,once,TRBJ1-2,TRBV6-6
CASNVLAGHNEQFF,TGTGCCAGCAACGTACTAGCGGGGCACAATGAGCAGTTCTTC,TRBD2,NA,TRBJ2-1,TRBV2
CASSVVGGDTGELFF,TGTGCCAGCAGCGTAGTAGGGGGGGACACCGGGGAGCTGTTTTTT,NA,NA,TRBJ2-2,TRBV9
CASSLTGLPQETQYF,TGCGCCAGCAGCTTAACGGGACTACCCCAAGAGACCCAGTACTTC,TRBD2,once,TRBJ2-5,TRBV5-1
CASSLAGVWEQYF,TGCGCCAGCAGCTTAGCGGGAGTCTGGGAGCAGTACTTC,TRBD2,NA,TRBJ2-7,TRBV5-1
CASSEPSTDTQYF,TGTGCCAGCAGCGAACCTAGCACAGATACGCAGTATTTT,NA,few,TRBJ2-3,TRBV11-2
CASSPTGSRETQYF,TGCGCCAGCAGCCCGACAGGGAGCAGGGAGACCCAGTACTTC,TRBD1,once,TRBJ2-5,TRBV4-1
CASLETGFMNTEAFF,TGTGCCAGCTTAGAGACCGGCTTTATGAACACTGAAGCTTTCTTT,NA,NA,TRBJ1-1,TRBV5-8
CASSFNVYEQYF,TGTGCCAGCAGTTTTAATGTCTACGAGCAGTACTTC,NA,NA,TRBJ2-7,TRBV28
CASRIGLSTGELFF,TGTGCCAGCAGAATAGGCCTGAGCACCGGGGAGCTGTTTTTT,NA,NA,TRBJ2-2,TRBV7-9
CASSLGVAVGRGPIYEQYF,TGTGCCAGCAGTTTAGGGGTCGCCGTGGGCCGGGGTCCGATCTACGAGCAGTACTTC,NA,NA,TRBJ2-7,TRBV27
CASSGGAGRREQYF,TGTGCCAGCAGTGGTGGGGCAGGGCGGCGGGAGCAGTACTTC,NA,NA,TRBJ2-7,TRBV2
CASGQGGNQPQHF,TGTGCCAGCGGACAGGGCGGCAATCAGCCCCAGCATTTT,TRBD1,NA,TRBJ1-5,TRBV19
CASSLDRGEGPIGELFF,TGTGCCAGCAGCTTAGATCGGGGGGAGGGCCCGATCGGGGAGCTGTTTTTT,TRBD2,once,TRBJ2-2,TRBV7-2
CAIGLTTDTQYF,TGTGCCATAGGGTTAACCACAGATACGCAGTATTTT,NA,NA,TRBJ2-3,TRBV10-3